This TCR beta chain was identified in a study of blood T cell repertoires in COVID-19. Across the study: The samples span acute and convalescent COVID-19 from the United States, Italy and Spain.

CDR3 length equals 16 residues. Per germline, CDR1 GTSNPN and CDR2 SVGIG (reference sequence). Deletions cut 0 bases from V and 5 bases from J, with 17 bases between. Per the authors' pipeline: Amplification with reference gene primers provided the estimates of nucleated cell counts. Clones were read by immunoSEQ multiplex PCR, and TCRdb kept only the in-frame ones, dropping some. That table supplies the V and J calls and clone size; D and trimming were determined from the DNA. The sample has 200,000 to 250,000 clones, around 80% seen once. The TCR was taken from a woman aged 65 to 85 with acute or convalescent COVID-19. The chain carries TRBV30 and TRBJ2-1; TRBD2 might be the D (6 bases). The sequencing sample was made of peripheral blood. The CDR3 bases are TGTGCCTGGAGTGTAATGGGAGGTGAAGGACACAATGAGCAGTTCTTC. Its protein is CAWSVMGGEGHNEQFF.